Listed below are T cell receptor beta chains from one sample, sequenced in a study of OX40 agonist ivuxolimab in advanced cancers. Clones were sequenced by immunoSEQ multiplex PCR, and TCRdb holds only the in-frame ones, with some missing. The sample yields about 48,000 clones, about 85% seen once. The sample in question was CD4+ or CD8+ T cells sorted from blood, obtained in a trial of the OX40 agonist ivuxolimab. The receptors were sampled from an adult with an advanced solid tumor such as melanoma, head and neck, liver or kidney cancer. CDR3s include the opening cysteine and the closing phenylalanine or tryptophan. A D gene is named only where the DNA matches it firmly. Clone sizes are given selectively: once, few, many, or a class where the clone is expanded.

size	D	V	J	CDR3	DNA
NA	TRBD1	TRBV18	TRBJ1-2	CASSPFEGADYGYTF	TGTGCCAGCTCACCCTTTGAGGGGGCGGACTATGGCTACACCTTC
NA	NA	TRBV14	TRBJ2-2	CASSHLSPGSGELFF	TGTGCCAGCAGCCACCTCTCCCCGGGATCCGGGGAGCTGTTTTTT
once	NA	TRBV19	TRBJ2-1	CASSIQGSSYNEQFF	TGTGCCAGTAGTATACAAGGGAGCTCCTACAATGAGCAGTTCTTC
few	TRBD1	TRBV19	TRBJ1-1	CASSRDRVNTEAFF	TGTGCCAGTAGTAGGGACAGGGTGAACACTGAAGCTTTCTTT
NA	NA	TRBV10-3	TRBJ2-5	CAIAGVQETQYF	TGTGCCATCGCGGGCGTACAAGAGACCCAGTACTTC
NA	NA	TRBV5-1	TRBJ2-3	CASSIDADTQYF	TGCGCCAGCAGTATAGATGCAGATACGCAGTATTTT
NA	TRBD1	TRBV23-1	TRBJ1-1	CASSQPSFSGQGTATEAFF	TGCGCCAGCAGTCAACCGTCATTTAGTGGACAGGGTACAGCAACTGAAGCTTTCTTT
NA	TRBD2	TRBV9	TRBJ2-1	CASQQLAGSYNEQFF	TGTGCCAGCCAGCAGCTAGCGGGGTCCTACAATGAGCAGTTCTTC
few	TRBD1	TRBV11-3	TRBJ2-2	CASSQGQEFGELFF	TGTGCCAGCAGTCAAGGACAGGAGTTCGGGGAGCTGTTTTTT
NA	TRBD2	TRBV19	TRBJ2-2	CASTLRAGGSTGELFF	TGTGCCAGTACCCTAAGGGCGGGAGGCAGCACCGGGGAGCTGTTTTTT
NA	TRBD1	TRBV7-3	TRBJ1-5	CASSRQGGQPQHF	TGTGCCAGCAGCCGACAGGGGGGCCAGCCCCAGCATTTT
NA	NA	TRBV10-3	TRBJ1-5	CAIMAASNQPQHF	TGTGCCATCATGGCGGCTAGCAATCAGCCCCAGCATTTT
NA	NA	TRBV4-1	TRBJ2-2	CASSPEGTVNTGELFF	TGCGCCAGCAGCCCCGAAGGGACGGTGAACACCGGGGAGCTGTTTTTT
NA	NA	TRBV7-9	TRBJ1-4	CASSLMTGNEKLFF	TGTGCCAGCAGCTTAATGACAGGAAATGAAAAACTGTTTTTT
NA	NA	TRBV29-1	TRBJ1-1	CSVARLDSYTEAFF	TGCAGCGTTGCTCGACTTGACAGCTACACTGAAGCTTTCTTT
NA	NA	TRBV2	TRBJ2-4	CASSEDARWGYIQYF	TGTGCCAGCAGTGAAGACGCGAGATGGGGGTACATTCAGTACTTC
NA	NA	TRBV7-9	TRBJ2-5	CASSLLGETQYF	TGTGCCAGCAGCTTACTAGGCGAGACCCAGTACTTC
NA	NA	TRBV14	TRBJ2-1	CASSPLVGGEQFF	TGTGCCAGCAGTCCTCTAGTAGGAGGTGAGCAGTTCTTC
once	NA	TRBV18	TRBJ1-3	CASSPPQTDPGNTIYF	TGTGCCAGCTCACCCCCACAGACGGACCCTGGAAACACCATATATTTT
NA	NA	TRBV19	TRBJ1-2	CASSSGATDYRYTF	TGTGCCAGTAGCTCAGGGGCGACCGATTACCGATACACCTTC
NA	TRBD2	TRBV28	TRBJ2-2	CASSLGLAGGTGELFF	TGTGCCAGCAGTTTAGGACTAGCTGGAGGCACCGGGGAGCTGTTTTTT
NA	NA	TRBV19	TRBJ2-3	CASSQLHTDTQYF	TGTGCCAGTAGTCAATTGCACACAGATACGCAGTATTTT
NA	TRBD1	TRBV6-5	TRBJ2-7	CASSRDRLGEQYF	TGTGCCAGCAGTCGGGACAGGTTGGGCGAGCAGTACTTC
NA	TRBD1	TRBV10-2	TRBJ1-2	CASSENRGGLGYTF	TGCGCCAGCAGTGAGAACAGGGGGGGACTGGGCTACACCTTC
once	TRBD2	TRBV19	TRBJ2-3	CASSMARSGRGDTQYF	TGTGCCAGTAGCATGGCCCGTAGCGGGAGGGGGGATACGCAGTATTTT
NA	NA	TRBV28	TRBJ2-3	CASSSRGQSTDTQYF	TGTGCCAGCAGTTCTAGGGGTCAGTCCACAGATACGCAGTATTTT
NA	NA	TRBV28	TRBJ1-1	CASKRGQGSEAFF	TGTGCCAGCAAACGGGGGCAAGGCTCTGAAGCTTTCTTT
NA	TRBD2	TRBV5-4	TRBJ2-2	CASSLPGAGGGRTGELFF	TGTGCCAGCAGCCTCCCCGGAGCGGGAGGAGGTCGCACCGGGGAGCTGTTTTTT
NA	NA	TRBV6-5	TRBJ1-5	CASSPPLGNQPQHF	TGTGCCAGCAGTCCCCCCTTAGGCAATCAGCCCCAGCATTTT
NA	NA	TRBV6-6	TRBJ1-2	CASNPRGAVHGYTF	TGTGCCAGCAACCCCCGAGGGGCAGTCCATGGCTACACCTTC
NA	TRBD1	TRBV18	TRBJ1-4	CASSPGTDEKLFF	TGTGCCAGCTCACCCGGGACAGACGAAAAACTGTTTTTT
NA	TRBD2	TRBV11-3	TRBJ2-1	CASSPHWGGEQFF	TGTGCCAGCAGCCCACATTGGGGGGGGGAGCAGTTCTTC
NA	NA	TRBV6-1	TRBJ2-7	CASSEPLGHLKYEQYF	TGTGCCAGCAGTGAACCTTTGGGACATCTAAAATACGAGCAGTACTTC
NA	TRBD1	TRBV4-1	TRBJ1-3	CASSQVPGQGSGNTIYF	TGCGCCAGCAGCCAAGTTCCGGGACAGGGCTCTGGAAACACCATATATTTT
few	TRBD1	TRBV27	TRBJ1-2	CASSSGQGGGDYGYTF	TGTGCCAGCAGTTCCGGACAGGGGGGAGGAGACTATGGCTACACCTTC
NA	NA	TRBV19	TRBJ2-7	CASSIGGVAYEQYF	TGTGCCAGTAGTATCGGCGGTGTGGCCTACGAGCAGTACTTC
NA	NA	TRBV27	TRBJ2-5	CASSLSERETQYF	TGTGCCAGCAGTTTATCTGAGCGGGAGACCCAGTACTTC
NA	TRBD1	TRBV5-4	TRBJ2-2	CASSLGTGGTGELFF	TGTGCCAGCAGCTTAGGGACAGGGGGAACCGGGGAGCTGTTTTTT
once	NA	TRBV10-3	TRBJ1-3	CAISSGNTIYF	TGTGCCATCAGTTCAGGAAACACCATATATTTT
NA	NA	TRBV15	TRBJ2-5	CATSRDRGETQYF	TGTGCCACCAGCAGAGATCGGGGGGAGACCCAGTACTTC
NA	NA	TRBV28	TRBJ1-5	CASSQTGDSNQPQHF	TGTGCCAGCAGTCAAACAGGAGATAGCAATCAGCCCCAGCATTTT